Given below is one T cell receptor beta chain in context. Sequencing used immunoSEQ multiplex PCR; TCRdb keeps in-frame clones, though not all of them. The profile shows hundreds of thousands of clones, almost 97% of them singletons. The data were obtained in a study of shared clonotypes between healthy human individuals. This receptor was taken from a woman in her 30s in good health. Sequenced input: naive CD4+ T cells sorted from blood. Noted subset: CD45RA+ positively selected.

CDR3 region: CASSGGLAGGTDTQYF. CDR3 coding DNA: TGTGCCAGCAGCGGTGGACTAGCGGGAGGCACAGATACGCAGTATTTT. The V and J genes are TRBV7-2 and TRBJ2-3, with 13 bases that match TRBD2. J gave up 1 base and V 5 bases, and 3 bases lay outside the gene matches. This CDR3 is built from 16 residues. Germline V gene sequence: CDR1 SGHTA, CDR2 FQGNSA.